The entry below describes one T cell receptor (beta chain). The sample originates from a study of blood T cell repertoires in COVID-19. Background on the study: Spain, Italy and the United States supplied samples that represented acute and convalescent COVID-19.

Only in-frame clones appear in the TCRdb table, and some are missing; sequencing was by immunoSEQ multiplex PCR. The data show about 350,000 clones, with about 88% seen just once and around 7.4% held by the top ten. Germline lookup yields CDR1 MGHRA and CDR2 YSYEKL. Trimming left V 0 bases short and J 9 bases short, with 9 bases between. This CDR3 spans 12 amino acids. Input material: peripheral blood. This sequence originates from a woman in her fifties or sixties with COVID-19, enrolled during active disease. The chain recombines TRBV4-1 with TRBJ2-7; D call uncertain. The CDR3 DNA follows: TGCGCCAGCAGCCAAGATGAGGTAGGGCAGTACTTC. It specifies CASSQDEVGQYF.